A single sample is the source of the 25 T cell receptor beta chains below, sequenced in a study of shared clonotypes between healthy human individuals. In the naive CD8 group, cells lacked CD45RO and were positively selected for CCR7, so terminally differentiated effector memory CD45RA+ cells were left out. Libraries were prepared by immunoSEQ multiplex PCR; TCRdb keeps only in-frame clonotypes and omits some of them. The sample carries about 580,000 clones, roughly 98% recorded once. The sample consisted of naive CD8+ T cells sorted from blood. These receptor sequences come from a man aged 25 to 45 in good health.

CDR3 sequence (DNA): TGCGCCAGCAGCTTGCCAGATAACACCGGGGAGCTGTTTTTT. Its protein is CASSLPDNTGELFF. This chain uses TRBV5-1 with TRBJ2-2; no clear D. The CDR3 is 14 residues long. Germline V gives CDR1 SGHRS, CDR2 YFSETQ. V was pared by 1 base and J by 2 bases, with 6 bases between. Drawing the rest from reference TRBV5-1 and TRBJ2-2, the complete variable domain is KAGVTQTPRYLIKTRGQQVTLSCSPISGHRSVSWYQQTPGQGLQFLFEYFSETQRNKGNFPGRFSGRQFSNSRSEMNVSTLELGDSALYLCASSLPDNTGELFFGEGSRLTVL.

This chain links TRBV7-9 with TRBJ2-3; D not certain. CDR3 length: 16 amino acids. CDR1 and CDR2 from the germline V gene are SEHNR and FQNEAQ (reference sequence). Between the trimmed V and J ends, which lost 8 bases and 3 bases, there was a span of 21 bases. The CDR3 bases are TGTGCCAGCCGTCAATTAACTACGCCCGGGACAGATACGCAGTATTTT. This translates into CASRQLTTPGTDTQYF.

The chain has TRBV5-4 and TRBJ2-4, with TRBD2 matching over 7 bases. V shed 7 bases and J 2 bases; nucleotides not matched to a gene: 24. This CDR3 has 20 residues. The germline CDR1 and CDR2 sequences are SGHNT and YYREEE (reference sequence). The CDR3 protein is CASGFHAKLASSSTKNIQYF. The CDR3 DNA sequence: TGTGCCAGCGGATTCCACGCTAAACTAGCGTCGTCGTCGACCAAAAACATTCAGTACTTC.

The sample holds one count of this clone. V and J are TRBV7-9 and TRBJ2-5; possibly TRBD1 for D (8 bases). The length of the CDR3 is 15 residues. V was clipped by 5 bases and J by 1 base, with 14 bases between them. The V gene's germline CDR1 is SEHNR and CDR2 FQNEAQ (reference sequence). CDR3 coding DNA: TGTGCCAGCAGCAACACAGGGGGGGTCCAAGAGACCCAGTACTTC. Protein: CASSNTGGVQETQYF.

The V and J genes are TRBV5-6 and TRBJ2-7; a weak D match, TRBD1 (6 bases). CDR1 is SGHDT and CDR2 is YYEEEE in the germline V gene. The V gene lost 2 bases and the J gene lost 5 bases, with 14 bases spanning the gap. The CDR3 is 14 residues long. As DNA, the CDR3 is TGTGCCAGCAGCTTAGTACAGGGCGTCAACGAGCAGTACTTC. Amino acids: CASSLVQGVNEQYF.

V and J are TRBV11-2 and TRBJ2-7, with D perhaps TRBD2 (6 bases). Germline CDR1 SGHAT, CDR2 FQNNGV. V lost 1 base to trimming and J lost 2 bases, with 18 bases between them. CDR3 size: 17 residues. The CDR3 DNA is TGTGCCAGCAGCTTAGGCCATGCGGGACCCTTAACCTACGAGCAGTACTTC. Translated: CASSLGHAGPLTYEQYF. Full variable domain (remainder filled in from reference TRBV11-2 and TRBJ2-7): EAGVAQSPRYKIIEKRQSVAFWCNPISGHATLYWYQQILGQGPKLLIQFQNNGVVDDSQLPKDRFSAERLKGVDSTLKIQPAKLEDSAVYLCASSLGHAGPLTYEQYFGPGTRLTVT.

J is TRBJ2-3 and V is TRBV12-5; the match to TRBD2 covers 11 bases. The CDR3 spans 14 residues. Germline V gene lookup returns CDR1 LGHNT and CDR2 FRNRAP. Trimming cost V 6 bases and J 4 bases; bases outside gene matches: 3. The CDR3 sequence: CASGPGLAADTQYF. CDR3 coding DNA: TGTGCTAGTGGGCCGGGACTAGCGGCAGATACGCAGTATTTT. Combining the CDR3 with reference TRBV12-5 and TRBJ2-3 gives the whole variable domain DARVTQTPRHKVTEMGQEVTMRCQPILGHNTVFWYRQTMMQGLELLAYFRNRAPLDDSGMPKDRFSAEMPDATLATLKIQPSEPRDSAVYFCASGPGLAADTQYFGPGTRLTVL.

This sequence joins TRBV28 and TRBJ2-1, with D possibly TRBD2 on 5 matching bases. V dropped 6 bases and J dropped 12 bases, with 21 bases sitting between them. Per germline, CDR1 MDHEN and CDR2 SYDVKM. The CDR3 sequence is 14 residues long. The CDR3 bases are TGTGCCAGCAGCCAGACTAAACCGCGTTTGGGGCAGTTCTTC. Amino acid sequence: CASSQTKPRLGQFF.

This clone was recorded only once. CDR3 amino acids: CASSERQGSLTDTQYF. The CDR3 DNA follows: TGTGCCAGCAGTGAAAGGCAGGGCTCCCTCACAGATACGCAGTATTTT. The chain employs TRBV6-1 and TRBJ2-3; D is perhaps TRBD1 (5 bases). Germline CDR1 is MNHNS and CDR2 is SASEGT. V lost 2 bases, J lost 2 bases, and 14 bases lay in between. The CDR3 has 16 residues.

This rearrangement joins TRBV19 to TRBJ1-2, with 7 bases lining up with TRBD1. The V segment lost 4 bases and the J segment 8 bases; nucleotides outside the gene matches: 13. Germline V gene sequence: CDR1 LNHDA, CDR2 SQIVND (reference sequence). This CDR3 has 15 amino acids. CDR3 protein: CASSKESTGIYGYTF. Written as DNA, the CDR3 is TGTGCCAGTAGTAAAGAATCGACAGGGATATACGGCTACACCTTC.

The V and J genes are TRBV27 and TRBJ2-7, with 7 bases matching TRBD1. The CDR3 runs to 13 residues. Germline values: CDR1 MNHEY, CDR2 SMNVEV (reference sequence). J lost 5 bases, V lost 3 bases, and 4 bases had no gene match. CDR3 nucleotides: TGTGCCAGCAGTTTGACAGGGCCGGACGAGCAGTACTTC. It is translated as CASSLTGPDEQYF.

This chain uses TRBV7-8 with TRBJ2-1, with D possibly matching TRBD1 (6 bases). Looked up from germline, CDR1 is SGHVS and CDR2 is FQNEAQ. This CDR3 comprises 19 residues. Trimming left V 1 base short and J 6 bases short, with 25 bases between. The CDR3 DNA follows: TGTGCCAGCAGCTTAGGTGTTGTGGGGGCGAACAAGGCTAGCAATGAGCAGTTCTTC. This encodes CASSLGVVGANKASNEQFF.

The chain combines TRBV14 with TRBJ2-7; D may match TRBD1 or TRBD2 (5 bases each). CDR1 is SGHDN, CDR2 FVKESK, per germline. With 4 bases removed from V and 2 bases from J, the gap between germline ends came to 18 bases. CDR3 length equals 16 residues. The CDR3 DNA reads as TGTGCCAGCAGCCCTTACCCGGGACCAACGACCTACGAGCAGTACTTC. It specifies CASSPYPGPTTYEQYF.

In its sample, this clone was seen a few times. This chain links TRBV25-1 with TRBJ1-3; D gene uncertain. CDR3 size: 12 residues. The germline V and J ends were trimmed by 4 bases and 7 bases, with 8 bases remaining between them. Germline V lookup: CDR1 MGHDK, CDR2 SYGVNS. The CDR3 region is CASSGDGNTIYF. CDR3 sequence (DNA): TGTGCCAGCAGTGGGGATGGTAACACCATATATTTT. The whole variable domain, remainder taken from reference TRBV25-1 and TRBJ1-3, is EADIYQTPRYLVIGTGKKITLECSQTMGHDKMYWYQQDPGMELHLIHYSYGVNSTEKGDLSSESTVSRIRTEHFPLTLESARPSHTSQYLCASSGDGNTIYFGEGSWLTVV.

The chain links TRBV27 to TRBJ2-7; D possibly corresponds to TRBD1 (6 bases). This CDR3 region has 14 residues. Germline CDR1 MNHEY, CDR2 SMNVEV (reference sequence). Trimming pared 5 bases from V and 3 bases from J, leaving 14 bases between. The chain's CDR3 is CASSITGLNYEQYF. The DNA for the CDR3 is TGTGCCAGCAGTATAACAGGGTTGAACTACGAGCAGTACTTC.

The chain employs TRBV29-1 and TRBJ2-1, with TRBD1 matching 7 bases. Trimming removed 7 bases from V and 2 bases from J; junction bases left unmatched: 8. The CDR3 has 14 amino acids. Germline V lookup: CDR1 SQVTM, CDR2 ANQGSEA. CDR3 loop: CSAQGDFTYNEQFF. The CDR3 nucleotides are TGCAGCGCCCAGGGGGATTTCACCTACAATGAGCAGTTCTTC.

The V call is TRBV4-1, the J call TRBJ1-1; D gene ambiguous. V lost 0 bases and J 6 bases, leaving 8 bases between the germline ends. Germline V gene lookup returns CDR1 MGHRA and CDR2 YSYEKL. CDR3 length equals 13 residues. CDR3 sequence (DNA): TGCGCCAGCAGCCAAGATTCCTCCCCTGAAGCTTTCTTT. Encoded protein: CASSQDSSPEAFF.

J is TRBJ2-3 and V is TRBV28; 7 bases map to TRBD2. This CDR3 is built from 14 residues. The junction had 4 bases not matched to a gene; V was cut back by 3 bases and J by 4 bases. Germline V gene sequence: CDR1 MDHEN, CDR2 SYDVKM. CDR3 sequence: CASSLGGSADTQYF. The CDR3 DNA sequence: TGTGCCAGCAGTTTGGGGGGGAGTGCAGATACGCAGTATTTT. The variable domain in full, completed from reference TRBV28 and TRBJ2-3, reads DVKVTQSSRYLVKRTGEKVFLECVQDMDHENMFWYRQDPGLGLRLIYFSYDVKMKEKGDIPEGYSVSREKKERFSLILESASTNQTSMYLCASSLGGSADTQYFGPGTRLTVL.

This rearrangement joins TRBV7-8 to TRBJ1-3; D gene unclear. With 8 bases removed from V and 4 bases from J, the gap between germline ends came to 6 bases. The CDR3 runs 11 residues. Germline assignment: CDR1 SGHVS and CDR2 FQNEAQ. The CDR3 sequence is CASGRGNTIYF. The CDR3 DNA is TGTGCCAGCGGCCGCGGAAACACCATATATTTT.

The chain joins TRBV7-9 to TRBJ2-7, with TRBD2 matching over 11 bases. V shed 3 bases, J shed 3 bases, and the junction held 10 bases outside the gene matches. CDR3 length: 17 residues. Per germline, CDR1 SEHNR and CDR2 FQNEAQ (reference sequence). The CDR3 nucleotides are TGTGCCAGCAGCTTGCCGAACTCGGGACTAGCGGTCTACGAGCAGTACTTC. Its protein product is CASSLPNSGLAVYEQYF.

The V and J genes are TRBV28 and TRBJ1-5; 7 positions match TRBD1. Looked up from germline, CDR1 is MDHEN and CDR2 is SYDVKM. Germline trimming cut 6 bases from V and 2 bases from J; bases unmatched to any gene: 4. This CDR3 contains 14 residues. CDR3 bases: TGTGCCAGCAGCCGGGACAGAGGCAATCAGCCCCAGCATTTT. Its translation is CASSRDRGNQPQHF.

The V gene is TRBV5-4, the J gene TRBJ1-1; D perhaps matches TRBD1 (6 bases). V was clipped by 1 base and J by 4 bases, with 8 bases between them. The CDR3 runs 13 residues. Germline-derived CDR1 and CDR2 are SGHNT and YYREEE (reference sequence). CDR3 sequence: CASSLTGSTEAFF. As DNA, the CDR3 is TGTGCCAGCAGCTTGACAGGGAGCACTGAAGCTTTCTTT.

The rearrangement links TRBV9 to TRBJ2-3; 10 bases match TRBD2. The CDR3 loop spans 19 amino acids. Germline V gives CDR1 SGDLS, CDR2 YYNGEE. The ends lost 0 bases at V and 3 bases at J; junction bases unmatched: 13. For the CDR3, the DNA is TGTGCCAGCAGCGTAGAGGTAGCGGGAGGCCTGGGGGAAACAGATACGCAGTATTTT. Translation: CASSVEVAGGLGETDTQYF.

The chain uses TRBV7-9 and TRBJ1-3; TRBD1 might be the D (5 bases). CDR1 and CDR2 (germline): SEHNR, FQNEAQ (reference sequence). This CDR3 contains 14 residues. V lost 5 bases and J 9 bases, leaving 17 bases between the germline ends. The CDR3 here is CASSPDPSTGTIYF. The CDR3 DNA is TGTGCCAGCAGCCCCGACCCTTCCACAGGCACCATATATTTT.

The V gene is TRBV7-2, the J gene TRBJ2-5, with TRBD2 matching 8 bases. The length of the CDR3 is 14 residues. V lost 5 bases, J lost 3 bases, and 5 bases stayed unmatched. The V gene's germline CDR1 is SGHTA and CDR2 FQGNSA. The CDR3 DNA sequence: TGTGCCAGCAGCCCAACGGGACTAGAAGAGACCCAGTACTTC. It codes for CASSPTGLEETQYF.